This TCR beta chain derives from a study of blood T cell repertoires in COVID-19. In germline, CDR1 is SGHRS, CDR2 YFSETQ. The CDR3 spans 14 residues. The V gene end was trimmed by 8 bases and the J gene end by 5 bases; junction bases not matched to a gene: 10. The method was immunoSEQ multiplex PCR; TCRdb's version includes in-frame clones alone and lacks a portion of them. In the table there are around 25,000 clones, 85% to 90% of which are singletons. This clone was seen only once. The TCR was taken from a human donor with active COVID-19. The donor label of this sample is uncertain. J is TRBJ2-1 and V is TRBV5-1; 7 nucleotides line up with TRBD2. The sample comprised peripheral blood. The CDR3 DNA reads as TGCGCCAGTAGACCCGCGGGGGAAGACAATGAGCAGTTCTTC. Translated, it gives CASRPAGEDNEQFF.